Listed below are T cell receptor beta chains from one sample, sequenced in a study of CD8 T cells in Susac syndrome. TCRdb re-called the immunoSEQ multiplex PCR reads with MiXCR, one entry per CDR3 protein. The profile shows about 300,000 distinct CDR3 sequences, roughly 85% of them singletons. Sequencing was performed on CD8+ T cells from PBMCs. Receptors were obtained from a human donor with multiple sclerosis. Each CDR3 is given with its conserved first and last residue. D genes are given only for firm matches. A row's size may be missing; if present it is once, few, many or a size class.

size: NA; J: TRBJ2-7; V: TRBV19; D: NA; CDR3: CASSIRQGYEQYF; DNA: TGTGCCAGTAGTATCAGGCAGGGCTACGAGCAGTACTTC
size: NA; J: TRBJ2-7; V: TRBV28; D: NA; CDR3: CASSFIRIFPYEQYF; DNA: TGTGCCAGCAGTTTTATTCGGATCTTTCCCTACGAGCAGTACTTC
size: NA; J: TRBJ2-3; V: TRBV29-1; D: TRBD1; CDR3: CSVGALQGARTDTQYF; DNA: TGCAGCGTTGGGGCCCTTCAGGGGGCTCGCACAGATACGCAGTATTTT
size: once; J: TRBJ2-7; V: TRBV20-1; D: TRBD2; CDR3: CSARDRRTSGIHYEQYF; DNA: TGCAGTGCTAGAGATCGGAGGACTAGCGGGATCCACTACGAGCAGTACTTC
size: NA; J: TRBJ2-3; V: TRBV7-9; D: TRBD2; CDR3: CASSPGTSGREDTQYF; DNA: TGTGCCAGCAGCCCAGGGACTAGCGGGAGAGAAGATACGCAGTATTTT
size: NA; J: TRBJ2-2; V: TRBV3-1; D: TRBD2; CDR3: CASSHWREAGELFF; DNA: TGTGCCAGCAGCCATTGGCGGGAGGCCGGGGAGCTGTTTTTT
size: NA; J: TRBJ2-7; V: TRBV2; D: TRBD2; CDR3: CASGWREDEQYF; DNA: TGTGCCAGCGGCTGGCGGGAGGACGAGCAGTACTTC
size: NA; J: TRBJ1-5; V: TRBV6-6; D: NA; CDR3: CASSLGRFRVSQPQHF; DNA: TGTGCCAGCAGCCTCGGAAGGTTCCGGGTGAGTCAGCCCCAGCATTTT
size: NA; J: TRBJ2-1; V: TRBV9; D: NA; CDR3: CASSVDSVGYNEQFF; DNA: TGTGCCAGCAGCGTAGATTCTGTGGGTTACAATGAGCAGTTCTTC
size: NA; J: TRBJ1-2; V: TRBV7-9; D: NA; CDR3: CASRHDGLYGYTF; DNA: TGTGCCAGCAGACATGACGGTCTCTATGGCTACACCTTC
size: NA; J: TRBJ1-2; V: TRBV6-5; D: NA; CDR3: CASSYPAPTYYGYTF; DNA: TGTGCCAGCAGTTACCCGGCGCCCACATACTATGGCTACACCTTC
size: once; J: TRBJ2-1; V: TRBV28; D: NA; CDR3: CASSLAVASYNEQFF; DNA: TGTGCCAGCAGTTTAGCGGTGGCCTCCTACAATGAGCAGTTCTTC
size: NA; J: TRBJ2-7; V: TRBV28; D: TRBD2; CDR3: CASSLPLGGDYYEQYF; DNA: TGTGCCAGCAGTTTACCCCTAGGCGGGGACTACTACGAGCAGTACTTC
size: NA; J: TRBJ1-3; V: TRBV19; D: NA; CDR3: CASAARSGSGNTIYF; DNA: TGTGCCAGTGCTGCCCGGTCTGGCTCTGGAAACACCATATATTTT
size: NA; J: TRBJ2-3; V: TRBV13; D: NA; CDR3: CASSLVGNGTDTQYF; DNA: TGTGCCAGCAGCTTAGTGGGCAATGGAACAGATACGCAGTATTTT
size: NA; J: TRBJ2-1; V: TRBV10-3; D: TRBD2; CDR3: CAISGSGGSANYNEQFF; DNA: TGTGCCATCAGTGGGTCCGGCGGGAGCGCAAATTACAATGAGCAGTTCTTC
size: NA; J: TRBJ2-3; V: TRBV7-9; D: NA; CDR3: CASSLAQTGKDTQYF; DNA: TGTGCCAGCAGCTTAGCGCAAACAGGGAAAGATACGCAGTATTTT
size: NA; J: TRBJ1-1; V: TRBV7-9; D: NA; CDR3: CASSLVGIGPSAFF; DNA: TGTGCCAGCAGCTTAGTAGGCATTGGGCCTTCGGCTTTCTTT
size: NA; J: TRBJ1-4; V: TRBV13; D: NA; CDR3: CASSLAQGWNEKLFF; DNA: TGTGCCAGCAGCTTAGCCCAGGGGTGGAATGAAAAACTGTTTTTT
size: NA; J: TRBJ1-3; V: TRBV12-3/TRBV12-4; D: NA; CDR3: CAIRAFYSGNTIYF; DNA: TGTGCCATTCGGGCCTTCTACTCTGGAAACACCATATATTTT
size: once; J: TRBJ2-1; V: TRBV29-1; D: NA; CDR3: CSVPPAQGLYNEQFF; DNA: TGCAGCGTCCCCCCTGCGCAGGGACTCTACAATGAGCAGTTCTTC
size: NA; J: TRBJ1-2; V: TRBV9; D: NA; CDR3: CASSADRVSNYGYTF; DNA: TGTGCCAGCAGCGCCGACAGAGTTTCTAACTATGGCTACACCTTC
size: NA; J: TRBJ2-7; V: TRBV28; D: NA; CDR3: CASSLRQGLFYEQYF; DNA: TGTGCCAGCAGTTTACGACAAGGGCTTTTCTACGAGCAGTACTTC
size: NA; J: TRBJ2-3; V: TRBV9; D: TRBD2; CDR3: CASSGTSQGFTDTQYF; DNA: TGTGCCAGCAGCGGGACTAGTCAGGGTTTCACAGATACGCAGTATTTT
size: NA; J: TRBJ1-2; V: TRBV28; D: NA; CDR3: CASSSWSFDTNYGYTF; DNA: TGTGCCAGCAGTTCGTGGAGTTTCGACACTAACTATGGCTACACCTTC
size: NA; J: TRBJ2-1; V: TRBV11-2; D: NA; CDR3: CASSLQGLGSGEQFF; DNA: TGTGCCAGCAGCTTACAAGGTTTGGGATCCGGTGAGCAGTTCTTC
size: NA; J: TRBJ2-1; V: TRBV7-9; D: NA; CDR3: CASSLPGESSRSYNEQFF; DNA: TGTGCCAGCAGCTTACCCGGGGAGAGTAGCCGGAGCTACAATGAGCAGTTCTTC
size: NA; J: TRBJ2-1; V: TRBV29-1; D: TRBD2; CDR3: CSVGGGAGGHPNEQFF; DNA: TGCAGCGTGGGGGGGGGAGCGGGAGGGCATCCAAATGAGCAGTTCTTC
size: NA; J: TRBJ1-3; V: TRBV15; D: TRBD1; CDR3: CATSLNSGGPGNTIYF; DNA: TGTGCCACCAGTCTCAATTCAGGGGGTCCTGGAAACACCATATATTTT
size: NA; J: TRBJ2-1; V: TRBV14; D: NA; CDR3: CASSQGLVQFF; DNA: TGTGCCAGCAGCCAGGGCTTGGTGCAGTTCTTC
size: few; J: TRBJ2-1; V: TRBV7-9; D: NA; CDR3: CASSLESPWGTGNEQFF; DNA: TGTGCCAGCAGCTTAGAGTCCCCCTGGGGGACGGGCAATGAGCAGTTCTTC
size: NA; J: TRBJ2-2; V: TRBV7-9; D: NA; CDR3: CASRVPGRAGELFF; DNA: TGTGCCAGCAGAGTCCCCGGGCGGGCGGGGGAGCTGTTTTTT
size: NA; J: TRBJ2-1; V: TRBV27; D: TRBD2; CDR3: CASRTPLAGAGNEQFF; DNA: TGTGCCAGCAGAACCCCACTAGCGGGAGCCGGAAATGAGCAGTTCTTC
size: NA; J: TRBJ1-2; V: TRBV12-3/TRBV12-4; D: TRBD1; CDR3: CASSLAWTGGANGYTF; DNA: TGTGCCAGCAGCTTAGCCTGGACAGGGGGCGCGAATGGCTACACCTTC
size: few; J: TRBJ2-1; V: TRBV14; D: TRBD2; CDR3: CASSQDSSGSSYNEQFF; DNA: TGTGCCAGCAGCCAAGATTCTAGCGGTAGCTCCTACAATGAGCAGTTCTTC
size: few; J: TRBJ1-5; V: TRBV5-6; D: TRBD1; CDR3: CASSLGQGGNQPQHF; DNA: TGTGCCAGCAGCTTGGGACAGGGGGGCAATCAGCCCCAGCATTTT
size: NA; J: TRBJ2-1; V: TRBV5-1; D: NA; CDR3: CASSRLNYNEQFF; DNA: TGCGCCAGCAGCCGCCTGAATTACAATGAGCAGTTCTTC
size: NA; J: TRBJ2-2; V: TRBV9; D: NA; CDR3: CASSVTSSGELFF; DNA: TGTGCCAGCAGCGTTACTAGCTCCGGGGAGCTGTTTTTT
size: NA; J: TRBJ1-1; V: TRBV5-4; D: NA; CDR3: CASSPWTERKNTEAFF; DNA: TGTGCCAGCAGCCCCTGGACAGAGAGAAAGAACACTGAAGCTTTCTTT
size: NA; J: TRBJ2-5; V: TRBV28; D: NA; CDR3: CASSLLRDLETQYF; DNA: TGTGCCAGCAGTCTTCTGCGGGACCTAGAGACCCAGTACTTC
size: NA; J: TRBJ1-1; V: TRBV19; D: NA; CDR3: CASSISSGTEAFF; DNA: TGTGCCAGTAGTATATCTTCCGGGACAGAAGCTTTCTTT
size: NA; J: TRBJ1-4; V: TRBV29-1; D: TRBD1; CDR3: CSARQGAHEKLFF; DNA: TGCAGCGCCCGACAGGGTGCCCATGAAAAACTGTTTTTT
size: NA; J: TRBJ2-2; V: TRBV28; D: TRBD2; CDR3: CASSPAELAGYTGELFF; DNA: TGTGCCAGCAGTCCCGCTGAACTAGCGGGGTACACCGGGGAGCTGTTTTTT
size: NA; J: TRBJ2-1; V: TRBV28; D: NA; CDR3: CASSLFRDVNNEQFF; DNA: TGTGCCAGCAGTTTATTCCGGGACGTCAACAATGAGCAGTTCTTC
size: NA; J: TRBJ1-2; V: TRBV29-1; D: NA; CDR3: CSVDPDSEYGYTF; DNA: TGCAGCGTTGACCCCGACTCGGAATATGGCTACACCTTC
size: NA; J: TRBJ2-7; V: TRBV5-1; D: NA; CDR3: CASSLAWAGSSYEQYF; DNA: TGCGCCAGCAGCTTGGCCTGGGCAGGAAGCTCCTACGAGCAGTACTTC
size: once; J: TRBJ1-4; V: TRBV10-3; D: NA; CDR3: CAISDIVSNKKLFF; DNA: TGTGCCATCAGTGATATAGTCTCCAATAAAAAACTGTTTTTT
size: NA; J: TRBJ2-1; V: TRBV20-1; D: NA; CDR3: CSAREEGSYNEQFF; DNA: TGCAGTGCTAGAGAGGAGGGGTCCTACAATGAGCAGTTCTTC
size: NA; J: TRBJ1-5; V: TRBV6-2/TRBV6-3; D: NA; CDR3: CASSYGGPVYSNQPQHF; DNA: TGTGCCAGCAGTTACGGCGGGCCAGTTTATAGCAATCAGCCCCAGCATTTT
size: NA; J: TRBJ2-3; V: TRBV7-2; D: TRBD2; CDR3: CASSPGPSGGPADTQYF; DNA: TGTGCCAGCAGCCCAGGGCCTAGCGGGGGCCCGGCAGATACGCAGTATTTT
size: NA; J: TRBJ2-3; V: TRBV4-2; D: TRBD2; CDR3: CASSRTSGSGDTQYF; DNA: TGTGCCAGCAGCCGGACTAGCGGGAGTGGAGATACGCAGTATTTT
size: NA; J: TRBJ2-1; V: TRBV19; D: TRBD2; CDR3: CASSISAGGFREQFF; DNA: TGTGCCAGTAGTATATCGGCGGGAGGATTCCGTGAGCAGTTCTTC
size: NA; J: TRBJ1-4; V: TRBV15; D: NA; CDR3: CATSRGQYATNEKLFF; DNA: TGTGCCACCAGCAGAGGACAGTATGCAACTAATGAAAAACTGTTTTTT
size: NA; J: TRBJ2-1; V: TRBV4-1; D: TRBD2; CDR3: CASSQDSIAGNGNEQFF; DNA: TGCGCCAGCAGCCAAGATTCGATAGCGGGAAATGGCAATGAGCAGTTCTTC